This T cell receptor beta chain was sequenced during a study of patients and donors after allogeneic stem cell transplantation. This clonotype was recorded a few times. TCRdb fed the RT-PCR reads into MiXCR, producing one record per CDR3 protein. The table includes about a million distinct CDR3 sequences, 18% detected once. The CDR3 totals 15 residues. The germline V gene encodes CDR1 SGHAT and CDR2 FQNNGV. V lost 5 bases and J lost 4; bases outside the gene matches: 10. Sequences were obtained from blood, either unsorted or a sorted T cell fraction (not recorded which). The TCR originated in a human donor who was either an allogeneic HSCT recipient or a stem cell or donor lymphocyte infusion donor (not recorded which). It is not recorded whose cells these are; they may come from a transplant donor. The genes are TRBV11-2 and TRBJ1-1; 7 positions match TRBD1. The CDR3 coding sequence is TGTGCCAGCAGCGATAGACAGGGACTGGCCACTGAAGCTTTCTTT. Its protein product is CASSDRQGLATEAFF.